These 12 T cell receptor beta chains share one sample of origin, sequenced in a study of shared clonotypes between healthy human individuals. Only in-frame clones appear in the TCRdb table, and some are missing; sequencing was by immunoSEQ multiplex PCR. The sample gives about 1.5 million clones, roughly 95% of which show up once; roughly 1.1% is in the top ten. The sequencing input was naive CD4+ T cells sorted from blood. The subset denotes: CD45RA+ positively selected. The origin of the receptors is a young man in good health.

This clone was seen just once. This sequence joins TRBV5-1 and TRBJ1-2, with TRBD1 as a possible D gene (5 bases). CDR3 length equals 14 residues. V gave up 0 bases and J gave up 6 bases, with 12 bases separating them. CDR1 and CDR2 (germline): SGHRS, YFSETQ. The CDR3 spells CASSLAGAAHGYTF. The CDR3 nucleotides read TGCGCCAGCAGCTTGGCCGGGGCAGCCCATGGCTACACCTTC.

J is TRBJ2-2 and V is TRBV4-1; a possible D gene is TRBD2 (5 bases). The V end was cut by 0 bases, the J end by 7 bases, with 12 bases between. The CDR3 spans 15 residues. Per germline, CDR1 MGHRA and CDR2 YSYEKL. As DNA, the CDR3 is TGCGCCAGCAGCCAAGAACCCTCTAGCAGCGGGGAGCTGTTTTTT. Translating gives CASSQEPSSSGELFF.

Of note for this clone: Other DNA variants within this sample encode the same CDR3. The chain uses TRBV5-1 and TRBJ2-7; 11 bases align to TRBD2. CDR3 length: 15 residues. The V segment lost 2 bases and the J segment 0 bases; nucleotides outside the gene matches: 1. Germline CDR1 is SGHRS and CDR2 is YFSETQ. The CDR3 bases are TGCGCCAGCAGCTTTGGACTAGCGGGCTCCTACGAGCAGTACTTC. This encodes CASSFGLAGSYEQYF.

The chain carries TRBV15 and TRBJ1-5, with a weak D call TRBD1 (5 bases). The CDR3 contains 16 residues. The germline CDR1 and CDR2 sequences are LNHNV and YYDKDF (reference sequence). The V gene lost 1 base and the J gene lost 1 base, with 11 bases spanning the gap. CDR3: CATSRVGERSNQPQHF. The CDR3 nucleotides read TGTGCCACCAGCAGAGTGGGGGAGAGGAGCAATCAGCCCCAGCATTTT.

This sequence joins TRBV2 and TRBJ2-3, with D perhaps TRBD2 (6 bases). Germline CDR1 and CDR2: SNHLY and FYNNEI. Trimming stripped 4 bases from V and 10 bases from J, with 12 bases between. This CDR3 region has 12 residues. The CDR3 DNA follows: TGTGCCAGCAGTGTGGCGACTAGGGCGCAGTATTTT. Encoded protein: CASSVATRAQYF.

This sequence joins TRBV19 and TRBJ2-1; 10 nucleotides align to TRBD2. The germline CDR1 and CDR2 sequences are LNHDA and SQIVND (reference sequence). Germline trimming cut 2 bases from V and 9 bases from J; bases unmatched to any gene: 4. This CDR3 has 14 residues. The CDR3 spells CASSISGRAIEQFF. Written as DNA, the CDR3 is TGTGCCAGTAGTATAAGCGGGAGGGCCATTGAGCAGTTCTTC.

In its sample, this clone was seen once. This chain connects TRBV5-4 to TRBJ2-5; D may correspond to TRBD1 or TRBD2 (5 bases each). Trimming removed 4 bases at V and 5 bases at J, with 18 bases between. The V gene's germline CDR1 is SGHNT and CDR2 YYREEE (reference sequence). CDR3 length: 15 amino acids. The CDR3 nucleotides read TGTGCCAGCAGCACAAGCTTGAGCGAGGGGGAGACCCAGTACTTC. Translation: CASSTSLSEGETQYF.

CDR3 loop: CATQLDLGLANFTYEQYF. DNA of the CDR3: TGTGCCACCCAATTAGACTTGGGACTAGCGAATTTCACCTACGAGCAGTACTTC. This rearrangement joins TRBV7-6 to TRBJ2-7; 10 bases are a match to TRBD2. Per the germline V gene, CDR1 is SGHVS and CDR2 is FNYEAQ. The J segment lost 2 bases and the V segment lost 10 bases, leaving 20 bases of the junction unmatched. This CDR3 region has 18 residues. Drawing the rest from reference TRBV7-6 and TRBJ2-7, the complete variable domain is GAGVSQSPRYKVTKRGQDVALRCDPISGHVSLYWYRQALGQGPEFLTYFNYEAQQDKSGLPNDRFSAERPEGSISTLTIQRTEQRDSAMYRCATQLDLGLANFTYEQYFGPGTRLTVT.

The genes are TRBV12-5 and TRBJ2-6, with 7 bases matching TRBD1. The germline CDR1 and CDR2 sequences are LGHNT and FRNRAP. CDR3 length equals 18 residues. Losses at the gene ends were 7 bases for V and 0 bases for J; bases not matched to a gene: 12. In nucleotides, the CDR3 is TGTGCTAGTGCCTCGACAGGGAATCTCTCCTCTGGGGCCAACGTCCTGACTTTC. Translating gives CASASTGNLSSGANVLTF.

CDR3 amino acids: CSVHTGAEEKLFF. CDR3 DNA sequence: TGCAGCGTTCATACAGGGGCGGAGGAAAAACTGTTTTTT. The chain is built from TRBV29-1 and TRBJ1-4; TRBD1 aligns across 7 bases. Trimming removed 5 bases from V and 8 bases from J; junction bases left unmatched: 8. This CDR3 contains 13 residues. The germline V gene has CDR1 SQVTM and CDR2 ANQGSEA.

This clone was detected only once. V is TRBV29-1 and J is TRBJ1-1, with TRBD1 matching 10 bases. Germline lookup yields CDR1 SQVTM and CDR2 ANQGSEA. Unmatched junction bases numbered 8, after V lost 7 bases and J lost 6 bases. The CDR3 is 13 residues long. The CDR3, as DNA: TGCAGCGCCGGAGACAGGGGGCGGGCTGAAGCTTTCTTT. This encodes CSAGDRGRAEAFF.

The genes are TRBV29-1 and TRBJ2-3, with TRBD1 as a possible D gene (5 bases). Germline V gene data show CDR1 as SQVTM and CDR2 as ANQGSEA. V shed 6 bases and J shed 0 bases, with 13 bases lying between them. The CDR3 is made up of 14 amino acids. CDR3 nucleotides: TGCAGCGTGGATAGACAGTGGAGCACAGATACGCAGTATTTT. Translation: CSVDRQWSTDTQYF.